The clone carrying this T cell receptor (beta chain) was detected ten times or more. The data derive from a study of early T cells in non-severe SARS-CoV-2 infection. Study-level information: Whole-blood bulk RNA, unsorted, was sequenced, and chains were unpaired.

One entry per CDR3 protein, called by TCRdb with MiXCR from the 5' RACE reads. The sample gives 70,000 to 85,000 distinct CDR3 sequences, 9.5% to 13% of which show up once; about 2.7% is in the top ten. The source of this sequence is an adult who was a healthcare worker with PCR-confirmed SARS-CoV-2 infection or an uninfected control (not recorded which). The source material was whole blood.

CDR3 DNA sequence: TGTGCCAGCAGGGGCCCAGATACGCAGTATTTT. Amino acids: CASRGPDTQYF. The chain links TRBV2 to TRBJ2-3, with no clear D. The CDR3 spans 11 residues. Trimming cost V 6 bases and J 4 bases, with 5 bases left between them. Germline assignment: CDR1 SNHLY and CDR2 FYNNEI.